The clone carrying this T cell receptor (beta chain) has more than one count but fewer than ten. Antigen: not known. These data belong to a study of T cells in Graves' hyperthyroidism and ophthalmopathy. Regarding the study as a whole: Most expanded thyroid clonotypes above 0.001 recurred in blood.

Germline V gives CDR1 MGHRA, CDR2 YSYEKL. With 3 bases removed from V and 2 bases from J, the gap between germline ends came to 16 bases. This CDR3 has 16 amino acids. Amplified TCR beta CDR3 regions derived from RNA transcripts. During a first-round RT-PCR of the TCR CDR3, the HTBI primer set was used. A single record per CDR3 protein comes from TCRdb applying MiXCR to the multiplex PCR reads. The sample has roughly 180,000 distinct CDR3 sequences, less than 10% seen once. Sequenced: blood. The chain links TRBV4-1 to TRBJ2-5; a possible D gene is TRBD2 (5 bases). This TCR was recovered from a woman aged 18-29 years with Graves' hyperthyroidism that later progressed to Graves' ophthalmopathy. The CDR3 DNA follows: TGCGCCAGCAGCCATGAGTCGACGGGGTGGCAAGAGACCCAGTACTTC. This codes for CASSHESTGWQETQYF.